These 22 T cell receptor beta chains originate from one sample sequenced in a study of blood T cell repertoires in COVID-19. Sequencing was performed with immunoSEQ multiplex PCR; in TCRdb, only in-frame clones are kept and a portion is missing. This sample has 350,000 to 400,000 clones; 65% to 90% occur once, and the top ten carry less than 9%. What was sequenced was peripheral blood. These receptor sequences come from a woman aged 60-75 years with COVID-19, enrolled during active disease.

CDR3 in DNA: TGTGCCAGCAGCCCTGGCGGGGGAGGGTATGGCTACACCTTC. Residues: CASSPGGGGYGYTF. V is TRBV7-6 and J is TRBJ1-2, with D possibly TRBD1 on 5 matching bases. The germline V gene has CDR1 SGHVS and CDR2 FNYEAQ. This CDR3 has 14 amino acids. Between the trimmed V and J ends, which lost 5 bases and 5 bases, there was a span of 15 bases.

The CDR3 protein is CASSVDGGRQETQYF. CDR3 DNA sequence: TGTGCCAGCAGTGTGGACGGGGGGCGTCAAGAGACCCAGTACTTC. The genes are TRBV2 and TRBJ2-5, with D possibly being TRBD2 (7 bases). Germline V gene sequence: CDR1 SNHLY, CDR2 FYNNEI. This CDR3 is built from 15 residues. V dropped 4 bases and J dropped 2 bases, with 14 bases sitting between them.

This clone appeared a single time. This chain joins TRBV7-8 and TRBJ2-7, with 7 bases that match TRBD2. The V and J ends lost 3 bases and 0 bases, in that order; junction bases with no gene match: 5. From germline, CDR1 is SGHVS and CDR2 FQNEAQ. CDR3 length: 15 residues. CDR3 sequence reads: CASSFGLADSYEQYF. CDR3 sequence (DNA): TGTGCCAGCAGCTTTGGCCTAGCGGACTCCTACGAGCAGTACTTC.

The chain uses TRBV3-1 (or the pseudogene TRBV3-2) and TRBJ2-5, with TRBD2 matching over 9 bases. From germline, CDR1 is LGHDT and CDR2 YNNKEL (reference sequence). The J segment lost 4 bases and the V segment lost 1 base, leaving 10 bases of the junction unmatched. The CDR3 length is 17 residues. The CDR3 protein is CASSQVGRGGEGETQYF. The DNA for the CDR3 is TGTGCCAGCAGCCAAGTGGGCCGCGGGGGGGAAGGAGAGACCCAGTACTTC.

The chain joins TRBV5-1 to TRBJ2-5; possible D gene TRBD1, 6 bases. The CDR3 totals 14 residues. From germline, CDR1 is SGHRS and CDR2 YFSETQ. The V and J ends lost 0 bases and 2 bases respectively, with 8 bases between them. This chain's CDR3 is CASSLVQGQETQYF. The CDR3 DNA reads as TGCGCCAGCAGCTTGGTACAGGGACAAGAGACCCAGTACTTC.

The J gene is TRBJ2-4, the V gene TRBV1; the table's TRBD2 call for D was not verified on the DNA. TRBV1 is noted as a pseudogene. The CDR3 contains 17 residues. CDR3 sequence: CTSSQEGGVGHKNIQYF. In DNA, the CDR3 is TGCACCAGCAGCCAAGAGGGCGGGGTCGGGCACAAAAACATTCAGTACTTC.

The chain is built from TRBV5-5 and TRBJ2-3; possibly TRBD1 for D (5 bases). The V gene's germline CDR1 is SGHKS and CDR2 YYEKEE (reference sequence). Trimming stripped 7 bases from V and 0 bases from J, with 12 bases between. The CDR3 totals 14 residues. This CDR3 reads CASQPGHSTDTQYF. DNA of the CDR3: TGTGCCAGCCAACCAGGGCATAGCACAGATACGCAGTATTTT.

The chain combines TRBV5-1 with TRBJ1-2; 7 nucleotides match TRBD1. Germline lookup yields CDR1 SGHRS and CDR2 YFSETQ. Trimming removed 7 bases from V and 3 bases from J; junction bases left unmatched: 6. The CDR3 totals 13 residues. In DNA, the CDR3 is TGCGCCAGCTCGACAGGGATTCACTATGGCTACACCTTC. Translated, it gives CASSTGIHYGYTF.

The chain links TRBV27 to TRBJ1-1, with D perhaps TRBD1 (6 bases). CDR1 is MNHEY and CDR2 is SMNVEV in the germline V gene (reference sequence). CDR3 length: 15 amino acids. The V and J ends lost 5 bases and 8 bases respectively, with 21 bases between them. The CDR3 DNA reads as TGTGCCAGCAGTCCACGTTCAGGGGTGGTGCTGGAAGCTTTCTTT. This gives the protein CASSPRSGVVLEAFF.

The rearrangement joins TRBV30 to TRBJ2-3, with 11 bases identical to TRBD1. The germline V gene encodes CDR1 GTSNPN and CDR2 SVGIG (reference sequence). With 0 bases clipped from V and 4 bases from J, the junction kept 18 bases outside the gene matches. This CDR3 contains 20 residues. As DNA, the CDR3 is TGTGCCTGGAGTGTAAGATCCTATAGGTGGACAGGGGGCACGGCAGATACGCAGTATTTT. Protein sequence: CAWSVRSYRWTGGTADTQYF.

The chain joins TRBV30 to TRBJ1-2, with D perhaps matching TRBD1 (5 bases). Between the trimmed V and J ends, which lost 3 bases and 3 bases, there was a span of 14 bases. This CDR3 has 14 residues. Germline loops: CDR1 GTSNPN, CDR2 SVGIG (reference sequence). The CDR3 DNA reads TGTGCCTGGAGCCACGGGGGAACGGACTATGGCTACACCTTC. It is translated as CAWSHGGTDYGYTF.

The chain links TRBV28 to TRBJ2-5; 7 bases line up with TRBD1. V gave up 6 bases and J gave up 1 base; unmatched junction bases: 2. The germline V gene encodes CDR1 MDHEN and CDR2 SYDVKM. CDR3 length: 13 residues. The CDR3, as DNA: TGTGCCAGCAGAAGACAGGGCCAAGAGACCCAGTACTTC. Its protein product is CASRRQGQETQYF.

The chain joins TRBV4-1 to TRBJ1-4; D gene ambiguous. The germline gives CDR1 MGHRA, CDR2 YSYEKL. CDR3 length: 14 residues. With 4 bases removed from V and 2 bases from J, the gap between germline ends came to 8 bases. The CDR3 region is CASSPLTTNEKLFF. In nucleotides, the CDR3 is TGCGCCAGCAGCCCCTTGACTACTAATGAAAAACTGTTTTTT.

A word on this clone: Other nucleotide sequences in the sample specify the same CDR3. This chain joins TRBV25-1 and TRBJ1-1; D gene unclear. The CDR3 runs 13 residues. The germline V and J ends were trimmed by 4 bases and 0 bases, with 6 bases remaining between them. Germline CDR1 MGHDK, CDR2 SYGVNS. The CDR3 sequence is CASSGRLNTEAFF. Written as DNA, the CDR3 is TGTGCCAGCAGTGGGAGACTGAACACTGAAGCTTTCTTT.

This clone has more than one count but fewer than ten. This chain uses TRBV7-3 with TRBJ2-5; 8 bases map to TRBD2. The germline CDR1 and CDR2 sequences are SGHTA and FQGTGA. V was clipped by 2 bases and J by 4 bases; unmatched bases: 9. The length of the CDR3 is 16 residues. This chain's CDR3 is CASSLGPPGGGETQYF. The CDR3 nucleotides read TGTGCCAGCAGCTTAGGCCCACCGGGGGGGGGAGAGACCCAGTACTTC.

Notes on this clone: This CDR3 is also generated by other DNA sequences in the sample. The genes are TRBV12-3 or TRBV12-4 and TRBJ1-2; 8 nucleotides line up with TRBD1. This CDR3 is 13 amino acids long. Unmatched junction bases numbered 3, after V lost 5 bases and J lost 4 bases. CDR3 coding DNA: TGTGCCAGCAGTCGAACAGGGGGCTATGGCTACACCTTC. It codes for CASSRTGGYGYTF.

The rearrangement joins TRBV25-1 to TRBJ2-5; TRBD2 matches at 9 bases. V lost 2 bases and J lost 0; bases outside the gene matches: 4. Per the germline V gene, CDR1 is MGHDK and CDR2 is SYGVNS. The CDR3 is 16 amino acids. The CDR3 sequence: CASSERSGGYQETQYF. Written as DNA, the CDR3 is TGTGCCAGCAGTGAACGGAGCGGGGGGTACCAAGAGACCCAGTACTTC.

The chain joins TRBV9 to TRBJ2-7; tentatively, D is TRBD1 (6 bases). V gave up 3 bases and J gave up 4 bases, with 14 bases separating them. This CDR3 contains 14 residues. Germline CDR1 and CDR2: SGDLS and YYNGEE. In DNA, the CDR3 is TGTGCCAGCAGCGGACCCGGGACACATTACGAGCAGTACTTC. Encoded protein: CASSGPGTHYEQYF.

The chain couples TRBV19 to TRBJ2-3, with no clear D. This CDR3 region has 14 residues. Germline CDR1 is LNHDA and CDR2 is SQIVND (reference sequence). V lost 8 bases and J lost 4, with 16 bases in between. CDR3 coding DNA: TGTGCCAGTCGCCATCCCAGGTTTTCAGATACGCAGTATTTT. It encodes CASRHPRFSDTQYF.

The CDR3 nucleotides read TGTGCCAGCAGCCCCAGGGGGGCTAATGAGCAGTTCTTC. Its translation is CASSPRGANEQFF. This chain uses TRBV3-1 (or the pseudogene TRBV3-2) with TRBJ2-1; maybe TRBD1 (7 bases). V lost 4 bases to trimming and J lost 7 bases, with 11 bases between them. CDR3 length: 13 residues. Germline-derived CDR1 and CDR2 are LGHDT and YNNKEL (reference sequence).

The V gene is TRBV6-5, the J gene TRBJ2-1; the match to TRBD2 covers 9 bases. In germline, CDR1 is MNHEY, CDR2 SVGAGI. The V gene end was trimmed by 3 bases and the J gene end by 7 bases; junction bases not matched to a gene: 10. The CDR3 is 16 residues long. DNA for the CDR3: TGTGCCAGCAGTTATCAGGCGGGGGGGTTTGGGAATGAGCAGTTCTTC. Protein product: CASSYQAGGFGNEQFF.

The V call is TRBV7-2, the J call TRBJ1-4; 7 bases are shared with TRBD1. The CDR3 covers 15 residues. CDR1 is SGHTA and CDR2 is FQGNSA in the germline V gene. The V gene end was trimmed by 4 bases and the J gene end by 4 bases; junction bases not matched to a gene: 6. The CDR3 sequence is CASSSRQGLNEKLFF. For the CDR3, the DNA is TGTGCCAGCAGCTCAAGACAGGGACTTAATGAAAAACTGTTTTTT.